This is a list of T cell receptor beta chains from one sample in a study of blood T cell repertoires in COVID-19. The table came from immunoSEQ multiplex PCR; TCRdb's copy has only in-frame clones and leaves some out. In the table there are around 300,000 clones, more than 75% of which are singletons. The specimen sequenced was PBMCs or T cells enriched from blood (not recorded which). These receptor sequences come from a woman in her 30s who had recovered from COVID-19. Both conserved end residues are part of each CDR3. D genes are given only for firm matches. For some rows the clone size is stated as once, few or many, or as a class when expanded; others skip it.

V gene: TRBV3-1/TRBV3-2; clone size: NA; D gene: NA; J gene: TRBJ1-3; CDR3 length: 15; CDR3 protein: CASTAIRGSGNTIYF; CDR3 DNA: TGTGCCAGCACAGCGATCAGGGGTTCTGGAAACACCATATATTTT
V gene: TRBV2; clone size: NA; D gene: TRBD1; J gene: TRBJ1-2; CDR3 length: 15; CDR3 protein: CASRLGQGAFYGYTF; CDR3 DNA: TGTGCCAGCAGGCTGGGACAGGGGGCATTCTATGGCTACACCTTC
V gene: TRBV7-9; clone size: NA; D gene: TRBD1; J gene: TRBJ1-1; CDR3 length: 14; CDR3 protein: CASSPRDSLTEAFF; CDR3 DNA: TGTGCCAGCAGCCCCCGGGACAGCCTCACTGAAGCTTTCTTT
V gene: TRBV28; clone size: NA; D gene: TRBD1; J gene: TRBJ2-3; CDR3 length: 14; CDR3 protein: CASSQDRTPDTQYF; CDR3 DNA: TGTGCCAGCAGCCAGGACAGGACTCCAGATACGCAGTATTTT
V gene: TRBV27; clone size: NA; D gene: NA; J gene: TRBJ2-7; CDR3 length: 14; CDR3 protein: CASSSLDTDYEQYF; CDR3 DNA: TGTGCCAGCAGTTCTCTGGACACGGACTACGAGCAGTACTTC
V gene: TRBV13; clone size: NA; D gene: NA; J gene: TRBJ2-7; CDR3 length: 14; CDR3 protein: CASSYTGPTGEQYF; CDR3 DNA: TGTGCCAGCAGCTATACGGGACCAACAGGGGAGCAGTACTTC
V gene: TRBV27; clone size: NA; D gene: NA; J gene: TRBJ1-4; CDR3 length: 16; CDR3 protein: CASSSYRTATNEKLFF; CDR3 DNA: TGTGCCAGCAGTTCCTATAGGACAGCTACTAATGAAAAACTGTTTTTT
V gene: TRBV6-1; clone size: NA; D gene: NA; J gene: TRBJ2-7; CDR3 length: 17; CDR3 protein: CASSARAGGVAEEEQYF; CDR3 DNA: TGTGCCAGCAGTGCCAGGGCCGGTGGGGTGGCTGAGGAAGAGCAGTACTTC
V gene: TRBV7-2; clone size: NA; D gene: NA; J gene: TRBJ2-3; CDR3 length: 16; CDR3 protein: CASSLGGAGGTDTQYF; CDR3 DNA: TGTGCCAGCAGCTTAGGGGGCGCAGGTGGGACAGATACGCAGTATTTT
V gene: TRBV3-1/TRBV3-2; clone size: NA; D gene: NA; J gene: TRBJ1-5; CDR3 length: 15; CDR3 protein: CASSQGRAGNQPQHF; CDR3 DNA: TGTGCCAGCAGCCAAGGGAGGGCGGGTAATCAGCCCCAGCATTTT
V gene: TRBV24-1; clone size: few; D gene: NA; J gene: TRBJ1-4; CDR3 length: 12; CDR3 protein: CATSAGASRLFF; CDR3 DNA: TGTGCCACCAGTGCAGGGGCTTCCAGACTGTTTTTT
V gene: TRBV5-1; clone size: NA; D gene: NA; J gene: TRBJ2-7; CDR3 length: 12; CDR3 protein: CASREAAYEQYF; CDR3 DNA: TGCGCCAGCAGAGAGGCCGCCTACGAGCAGTACTTC
V gene: TRBV6-5; clone size: NA; D gene: NA; J gene: TRBJ1-2; CDR3 length: 13; CDR3 protein: CASGIVGGRGYTF; CDR3 DNA: TGTGCCAGCGGAATAGTAGGGGGACGCGGCTACACCTTC
V gene: TRBV6-2/TRBV6-3; clone size: NA; D gene: TRBD2; J gene: TRBJ2-1; CDR3 length: 12; CDR3 protein: CASSRTRDEQFF; CDR3 DNA: TGTGCCAGCAGTAGGACTAGGGATGAGCAGTTCTTC
V gene: TRBV19; clone size: NA; D gene: NA; J gene: TRBJ1-2; CDR3 length: 14; CDR3 protein: CASSISEGGGGYTF; CDR3 DNA: TGTGCCAGTAGTATATCGGAAGGCGGAGGGGGCTACACCTTC
V gene: TRBV7-9; clone size: NA; D gene: NA; J gene: TRBJ2-5; CDR3 length: 15; CDR3 protein: CASSLEAGYQETQYF; CDR3 DNA: TGTGCCAGCAGCTTAGAGGCAGGGTACCAAGAGACCCAGTACTTC
V gene: TRBV7-9; clone size: NA; D gene: TRBD1; J gene: TRBJ2-2; CDR3 length: 15; CDR3 protein: CASSFGDRNTGELFF; CDR3 DNA: TGTGCCAGCAGCTTCGGGGACAGGAACACCGGGGAGCTGTTTTTT
V gene: TRBV18; clone size: NA; D gene: NA; J gene: TRBJ1-6; CDR3 length: 17; CDR3 protein: CASSGDSLGSYNSPLHF; CDR3 DNA: TGTGCCAGCTCCGGGGACTCTTTGGGGTCCTATAATTCACCCCTCCACTTT
V gene: TRBV2; clone size: NA; D gene: NA; J gene: TRBJ2-2; CDR3 length: 14; CDR3 protein: CASSQGPLGGELFF; CDR3 DNA: TGTGCCAGCAGTCAGGGGCCCTTAGGCGGGGAGCTGTTTTTT
V gene: TRBV10-3; clone size: NA; D gene: NA; J gene: TRBJ1-1; CDR3 length: 13; CDR3 protein: CAICQGRDTEAFF; CDR3 DNA: TGTGCCATCTGTCAGGGTAGAGACACTGAAGCTTTCTTT
V gene: TRBV20-1; clone size: NA; D gene: NA; J gene: TRBJ2-7; CDR3 length: 12; CDR3 protein: CSASDQSYEQYF; CDR3 DNA: TGCAGTGCCAGTGACCAATCCTACGAGCAGTACTTC
V gene: TRBV2; clone size: once; D gene: NA; J gene: TRBJ1-5; CDR3 length: 12; CDR3 protein: CASSRDGQPQHF; CDR3 DNA: TGTGCCAGCAGCAGGGATGGTCAGCCCCAGCATTTT
V gene: TRBV4-1; clone size: few; D gene: NA; J gene: TRBJ1-3; CDR3 length: 16; CDR3 protein: CASSQDSGRGGNTIYF; CDR3 DNA: TGCGCCAGCAGCCAAGATAGCGGGCGAGGGGGGAACACCATATATTTT
V gene: TRBV30; clone size: NA; D gene: NA; J gene: TRBJ1-5; CDR3 length: 13; CDR3 protein: CAWSHRVDQPQHF; CDR3 DNA: TGTGCCTGGAGCCACAGGGTAGACCAGCCCCAGCATTTT
V gene: TRBV10-3; clone size: NA; D gene: TRBD1; J gene: TRBJ1-2; CDR3 length: 19; CDR3 protein: CAISDLMSPRQGLLDGYTF; CDR3 DNA: TGTGCCATCAGTGATTTAATGAGCCCCAGACAGGGACTTTTGGATGGCTACACCTTC
V gene: TRBV5-1; clone size: NA; D gene: TRBD1; J gene: TRBJ2-7; CDR3 length: 14; CDR3 protein: CASSFWTGGSEQYF; CDR3 DNA: TGCGCCAGCAGCTTCTGGACAGGGGGGAGCGAGCAGTACTTC
V gene: TRBV7-9; clone size: NA; D gene: TRBD1; J gene: TRBJ1-5; CDR3 length: 14; CDR3 protein: CASSRDRGLQPQHF; CDR3 DNA: TGTGCCAGCAGTAGGGACAGAGGTCTTCAGCCCCAGCATTTT
V gene: TRBV19; clone size: few; D gene: NA; J gene: TRBJ1-5; CDR3 length: 14; CDR3 protein: CASSIDTLASAFHF; CDR3 DNA: TGTGCCAGTAGTATAGATACGTTGGCATCCGCATTTCATTTT
V gene: TRBV7-9; clone size: few; D gene: NA; J gene: TRBJ1-2; CDR3 length: 15; CDR3 protein: CASSLGFAGDYGYTF; CDR3 DNA: TGTGCCAGCAGCTTAGGATTTGCGGGAGACTATGGCTACACCTTC
V gene: TRBV6-5; clone size: NA; D gene: NA; J gene: TRBJ1-2; CDR3 length: 13; CDR3 protein: CASRRDSNYGYTF; CDR3 DNA: TGTGCCAGCAGACGGGACTCTAACTATGGCTACACCTTC
V gene: TRBV10-1; clone size: once; D gene: TRBD1; J gene: TRBJ1-5; CDR3 length: 15; CDR3 protein: CASSVLDRASQPQHF; CDR3 DNA: TGCGCCAGCAGTGTCCTGGACAGGGCGAGTCAGCCCCAGCATTTT
V gene: TRBV27; clone size: NA; D gene: NA; J gene: TRBJ2-5; CDR3 length: 13; CDR3 protein: CASAALIQETQYF; CDR3 DNA: TGTGCCAGCGCCGCACTTATCCAAGAGACCCAGTACTTC
V gene: TRBV6-5; clone size: NA; D gene: NA; J gene: TRBJ2-7; CDR3 length: 14; CDR3 protein: CASSPRISSHEQYF; CDR3 DNA: TGTGCCAGCTCCCCACGTATTAGCAGCCACGAGCAGTACTTC
V gene: TRBV6-2/TRBV6-3; clone size: NA; D gene: TRBD2; J gene: TRBJ2-1; CDR3 length: 19; CDR3 protein: CASSYTPGLAGGTYNEQFF; CDR3 DNA: TGTGCCAGCAGTTACACCCCAGGACTAGCGGGGGGGACCTACAATGAGCAGTTCTTC
V gene: TRBV28; clone size: NA; D gene: TRBD2; J gene: TRBJ2-3; CDR3 length: 18; CDR3 protein: CASAFPPGLAGGPDTQYF; CDR3 DNA: TGTGCCAGCGCCTTCCCCCCAGGGCTAGCGGGGGGTCCAGATACGCAGTATTTT
V gene: TRBV6-5; clone size: NA; D gene: NA; J gene: TRBJ1-4; CDR3 length: 15; CDR3 protein: CASSYTASLSEKLFF; CDR3 DNA: TGTGCCAGCAGTTACACAGCTTCGTTGAGTGAAAAACTGTTTTTT
V gene: TRBV28; clone size: once; D gene: NA; J gene: TRBJ1-2; CDR3 length: 14; CDR3 protein: CASSTPGHNYGYTF; CDR3 DNA: TGTGCCAGCAGTACACCCGGACATAACTATGGCTACACCTTC
V gene: TRBV5-4; clone size: NA; D gene: NA; J gene: TRBJ2-5; CDR3 length: 15; CDR3 protein: CASSSGTLQVETQYF; CDR3 DNA: TGTGCCAGCAGCTCCGGGACTCTTCAGGTGGAGACCCAGTACTTC
V gene: TRBV7-2; clone size: NA; D gene: TRBD2; J gene: TRBJ2-7; CDR3 length: 16; CDR3 protein: CASSKRTSPNLYEQYF; CDR3 DNA: TGTGCCAGCAGCAAACGGACTAGTCCAAACCTCTACGAGCAGTACTTC
V gene: TRBV5-4; clone size: once; D gene: TRBD1; J gene: TRBJ1-5; CDR3 length: 15; CDR3 protein: CASSLSPGGDQPQHF; CDR3 DNA: TGTGCCAGCAGCTTGAGCCCAGGGGGCGATCAGCCCCAGCATTTT
V gene: TRBV5-1; clone size: NA; D gene: TRBD1; J gene: TRBJ2-3; CDR3 length: 15; CDR3 protein: CASSPDRPRTDTQYF; CDR3 DNA: TGCGCCAGCAGCCCGGACAGGCCAAGGACAGATACGCAGTATTTT
V gene: TRBV5-4; clone size: NA; D gene: TRBD1; J gene: TRBJ2-5; CDR3 length: 14; CDR3 protein: CASSLSGQQETQYF; CDR3 DNA: TGTGCCAGCAGCCTTTCGGGACAGCAAGAGACCCAGTACTTC
V gene: TRBV27; clone size: NA; D gene: NA; J gene: TRBJ1-5; CDR3 length: 14; CDR3 protein: CASSLSAEGQPQHF; CDR3 DNA: TGTGCCAGCAGCCTCAGCGCGGAGGGTCAGCCCCAGCATTTT
V gene: TRBV7-2; clone size: once; D gene: NA; J gene: TRBJ1-3; CDR3 length: 17; CDR3 protein: CASSFAHRDLGGNTIYF; CDR3 DNA: TGTGCCAGCAGCTTCGCCCACAGGGATTTGGGAGGAAACACCATATATTTT
V gene: TRBV3-1/TRBV3-2; clone size: NA; D gene: NA; J gene: TRBJ1-1; CDR3 length: 13; CDR3 protein: CASSQATGSAAFF; CDR3 DNA: TGTGCCAGCAGCCAGGCTACAGGGTCCGCGGCTTTCTTT
V gene: TRBV19; clone size: NA; D gene: NA; J gene: TRBJ1-2; CDR3 length: 14; CDR3 protein: CASSFGNLAVGYTF; CDR3 DNA: TGTGCCAGTAGTTTCGGGAACCTCGCCGTGGGCTACACCTTC
V gene: TRBV12-5; clone size: NA; D gene: TRBD1; J gene: TRBJ1-1; CDR3 length: 16; CDR3 protein: CASGLVTGGANTEAFF; CDR3 DNA: TGTGCTAGTGGTTTGGTAACAGGGGGCGCGAACACTGAAGCTTTCTTT
V gene: TRBV30; clone size: NA; D gene: TRBD1; J gene: TRBJ2-3; CDR3 length: 16; CDR3 protein: CAWIKGAEGHLDTQYF; CDR3 DNA: TGTGCCTGGATTAAGGGGGCAGAGGGGCATTTAGATACGCAGTATTTT
V gene: TRBV18; clone size: NA; D gene: TRBD1; J gene: TRBJ1-1; CDR3 length: 15; CDR3 protein: CASSPAGTGGGEAFF; CDR3 DNA: TGTGCCAGCTCACCGGCCGGGACAGGGGGCGGTGAAGCTTTCTTT